One and the same sample provided the 24 T cell receptor beta chains below, sequenced in a study of T cell responses to AZD1222 COVID-19 vaccine. Repertoires were generated with immunoSEQ multiplex PCR, while TCRdb's copy carries only in-frame clones and drops some. This table holds 100,000 to 120,000 clones, around 88% found once. Material: peripheral blood, obtained 28 days after the second AZD1222 dose. The receptors shown here come from an adult who received the AZD1222 COVID-19 vaccine.

The genes are TRBV7-3 and TRBJ1-1; D is possibly TRBD1 (5 bases). Trimming left V 3 bases short and J 3 bases short, with 14 bases between. In germline, CDR1 is SGHTA, CDR2 FQGTGA. This CDR3 has 15 amino acids. The CDR3 here is CASSFLAGGDTEAFF. CDR3 coding DNA: TGTGCCAGCAGCTTTCTCGCGGGGGGAGACACTGAAGCTTTCTTT. The full variable domain, its missing parts supplied by reference TRBV7-3 and TRBJ1-1, is GAGVSQTPSNKVTEKGKYVELRCDPISGHTALYWYRQSLGQGPEFLIYFQGTGAADDSGLPNDRFFAVRPEGSVSTLKIQRTERGDSAVYLCASSFLAGGDTEAFFGQGTRLTVV.

This rearrangement joins TRBV10-1 to TRBJ2-3; no reliable D call. V lost 2 bases, J lost 2 bases, and 5 bases lay in between. Per the germline V gene, CDR1 is WNHNN and CDR2 is SYGVQD (reference sequence). This CDR3 has 13 amino acids. CDR3 loop: CASSEGSTDTQYF. The CDR3 coding sequence is TGCGCCAGCAGTGAGGGGTCCACAGATACGCAGTATTTT.

The chain combines TRBV2 with TRBJ1-4, with D maybe TRBD1 (6 bases). V shed 4 bases and J shed 0 bases, with 21 bases lying between them. In germline, CDR1 is SNHLY, CDR2 FYNNEI. The CDR3 runs to 19 residues. CDR3 in DNA: TGTGCCAGCAGTGGTCCTTTACAGGGCCCGGTTGCAACTAATGAAAAACTGTTTTTT. Protein: CASSGPLQGPVATNEKLFF.

The chain joins TRBV6-1 to TRBJ1-2, with a tentative D call TRBD1 (5 bases). The CDR3 spans 16 residues. Germline V gene sequence: CDR1 MNHNS, CDR2 SASEGT. The V gene lost 2 bases and the J gene lost 4 bases, with 17 bases spanning the gap. The CDR3 spells CASSERVVAGTYGYTF. Written as DNA, the CDR3 is TGTGCCAGCAGTGAAAGGGTAGTTGCAGGGACCTATGGCTACACCTTC.

The chain couples TRBV29-1 to TRBJ1-4; the D is unclear. The V gene's germline CDR1 is SQVTM and CDR2 ANQGSEA. CDR3 length: 13 amino acids. Between the trimmed V and J ends, which lost 5 bases and 8 bases, there was a span of 15 bases. The CDR3 bases are TGCAGCGTTTGTAGGGAGGATCGGGAAAAACTGTTTTTT. Protein: CSVCREDREKLFF.

The chain combines TRBV19 with TRBJ1-3; perhaps TRBD1 as D (6 bases). The V gene lost 9 bases and the J gene lost 0 bases, with 15 bases spanning the gap. The CDR3 runs to 15 residues. Germline CDR1 LNHDA, CDR2 SQIVND (reference sequence). For the CDR3, the DNA is TGTGCCAGACCAAGGGGGTTCCACTCTGGAAACACCATATATTTT. Translating it yields CARPRGFHSGNTIYF.

The chain is built from TRBV7-6 and TRBJ1-4; possibly TRBD1 for D (5 bases). V was pared by 0 bases and J by 8 bases, with 13 bases between. The CDR3 extends over 15 amino acids. Germline V lookup: CDR1 SGHVS, CDR2 FNYEAQ. The CDR3 DNA sequence: TGTGCCAGCAGCTTAGCGGCGGGGGTTGGGGAAAAACTGTTTTTT. Its protein is CASSLAAGVGEKLFF.

The chain employs TRBV5-6 and TRBJ1-3, with D unresolved. Germline V gives CDR1 SGHDT, CDR2 YYEEEE. The CDR3 loop spans 14 amino acids. The V end was cut by 0 bases, the J end by 2 bases, with 6 bases between. In DNA form, the CDR3 reads TGTGCCAGCAGCTTGGGGTCAACTGGAAACACCATATATTTT. It translates to CASSLGSTGNTIYF.

The CDR3 loop reads CASSPYLTGTNGNTIYF. The CDR3 region has the DNA TGTGCCAGTAGCCCTTATCTGACAGGCACCAATGGAAACACCATATATTTT. The chain is built from TRBV19 and TRBJ1-3; possible D gene TRBD1, 6 bases. The germline gives CDR1 LNHDA, CDR2 SQIVND (reference sequence). Trimming removed 6 bases from V and 3 bases from J, with 21 bases in between. This CDR3 is built from 17 residues. Filled out from reference TRBV19 and TRBJ1-3, the complete variable domain reads DGGITQSPKYLFRKEGQNVTLSCEQNLNHDAMYWYRQDPGQGLRLIYYSQIVNDFQKGDIAEGYSVSREKKESFPLTVTSAQKNPTAFYLCASSPYLTGTNGNTIYFGEGSWLTVV.

The rearrangement joins TRBV5-1 to TRBJ1-3; the D is unclear. Trimming removed 0 bases from V and 4 bases from J, with 11 bases in between. Germline V gene lookup returns CDR1 SGHRS and CDR2 YFSETQ. CDR3 length equals 15 residues. The CDR3 DNA follows: TGCGCCAGCAGCTTGGGTTCGGGGTTGGGAAACACCATATATTTT. This translates into CASSLGSGLGNTIYF.

The genes are TRBV10-3 and TRBJ2-7; D possibly uses TRBD1 or TRBD2 (6 bases each). This CDR3 spans 11 amino acids. The V gene lost 10 bases and the J gene lost 4 bases, with 11 bases spanning the gap. CDR1 and CDR2 (germline): ENHRY, SYGVKD. CDR3 region: CATGAGYEQYF. CDR3 nucleotides: TGTGCCACGGGGGCAGGGTACGAGCAGTACTTC.

This chain links TRBV7-3 with TRBJ2-2, with D maybe TRBD2 (5 bases). CDR3 length: 14 residues. Germline V gene lookup returns CDR1 SGHTA and CDR2 FQGTGA. The V end lost 6 bases, the J end lost 6 bases, and 14 bases lay between the germline ends. In DNA form, the CDR3 reads TGTGCCAGCAGAAATAGCGAGTCGGCCGGGGAGCTGTTTTTT. Its translation is CASRNSESAGELFF.

This rearrangement joins TRBV7-9 to TRBJ1-6; D is ambiguous. CDR1 and CDR2 from the germline V gene are SEHNR and FQNEAQ (reference sequence). This CDR3 has 17 amino acids. V lost 0 bases and J lost 0, with 9 bases in between. The CDR3 DNA is TGTGCCAGCAGCTTAGCTGGGCAGAGCTCCTATAATTCACCCCTCCACTTT. It encodes CASSLAGQSSYNSPLHF.

The chain uses TRBV3-1 (or the pseudogene TRBV3-2) and TRBJ2-7; D gene unclear. The CDR3 is 11 residues long. V was pared by 2 bases and J by 7 bases, with 6 bases between. Per the germline V gene, CDR1 is LGHDT and CDR2 is YNNKEL (reference sequence). The CDR3 nucleotides are TGTGCCAGCAGCCAAAGACGGGAGCAGTACTTC. Translated, it gives CASSQRREQYF.

The gene calls are TRBV6-5 and TRBJ2-1; D uncertain. The CDR3 is 16 residues long. V lost 3 bases and J lost 2, with 14 bases in between. Germline V gene sequence: CDR1 MNHEY, CDR2 SVGAGI. The CDR3 region is CASSYFATATYNEQFF. The CDR3 DNA is TGTGCCAGCAGTTATTTCGCGACCGCTACCTACAATGAGCAGTTCTTC.

The chain links TRBV5-1 to TRBJ2-3; 9 positions match TRBD2. The V segment lost 0 bases and the J segment 1 base; nucleotides outside the gene matches: 6. The CDR3 covers 17 residues. Germline V CDR1 and CDR2: SGHRS, YFSETQ. The CDR3 protein is CASSLVPQRGGTDTQYF. Written as DNA, the CDR3 is TGCGCCAGCAGCTTGGTTCCCCAGCGGGGGGGCACAGATACGCAGTATTTT.

A few counts support this clone. This sequence joins TRBV11-2 and TRBJ2-5, with 8 nucleotides matching TRBD2. This CDR3 is 16 amino acids long. CDR1 and CDR2 (germline): SGHAT, FQNNGV. The J segment lost 5 bases and the V segment lost 1 base, leaving 9 bases of the junction unmatched. The chain's CDR3 is CASSLGAGTSFETQYF. As DNA, the CDR3 is TGTGCCAGCAGCTTAGGGGCGGGGACTAGTTTTGAGACCCAGTACTTC. Variable domain in full (rest from reference TRBV11-2 and TRBJ2-5): EAGVAQSPRYKIIEKRQSVAFWCNPISGHATLYWYQQILGQGPKLLIQFQNNGVVDDSQLPKDRFSAERLKGVDSTLKIQPAKLEDSAVYLCASSLGAGTSFETQYFGPGTRLLVL.

The CDR3 is CASSPMSSRGTDTQYF. The CDR3 bases are TGTGCCAGCTCACCAATGAGTAGTCGGGGCACAGATACGCAGTATTTT. The chain combines TRBV18 with TRBJ2-3, with D uncertain. The V end lost 2 bases, the J end lost 1 base, and 13 bases lay between the germline ends. CDR3 size: 16 residues. Germline assignment: CDR1 KGHSH and CDR2 LQKENI.

CDR3 protein: CASSFLWLNTEAFF. Here the CDR3 DNA reads TGTGCCAGCAGCTTTCTCTGGTTGAACACTGAAGCTTTCTTT. The genes are TRBV7-2 and TRBJ1-1; no clear D. Trimming took off 3 bases at V and 0 bases at J, with 8 bases between the two ends. CDR3 length: 14 amino acids. From germline, CDR1 is SGHTA and CDR2 FQGNSA.

This chain connects TRBV7-8 to TRBJ2-7; no definite D call. The CDR3 runs 13 residues. V dropped 2 bases and J dropped 3 bases, with 8 bases sitting between them. Germline V lookup: CDR1 SGHVS, CDR2 FQNEAQ. DNA for the CDR3: TGTGCCAGCAGCTTAAGGCAGATCTACGAGCAGTACTTC. Encoded protein: CASSLRQIYEQYF.

V usage is TRBV7-6 and J usage is TRBJ2-2, with 8 bases that match TRBD1. Germline CDR1 SGHVS, CDR2 FNYEAQ. The CDR3 has 17 amino acids. Unmatched junction bases numbered 10, after V lost 5 bases and J lost 2 bases. For the CDR3, the DNA is TGTGCCAGCAGCATAAATTCGGGACAGGTCAACACCGGGGAGCTGTTTTTT. It is translated as CASSINSGQVNTGELFF.

The genes are TRBV11-2 and TRBJ2-5; a possible D gene is TRBD1 (6 bases). Germline values: CDR1 SGHAT, CDR2 FQNNGV. The CDR3 is 13 amino acids. The V gene lost 0 bases and the J gene lost 13 bases, with 15 bases spanning the gap. The CDR3 DNA reads TGTGCCAGCAGCTTAGATATGGGGGCCGACTCGTACTTC. Protein: CASSLDMGADSYF.

The count of this clone is one. The rearrangement links TRBV2 to TRBJ1-3; D gene uncertain. Germline V gene sequence: CDR1 SNHLY, CDR2 FYNNEI. The CDR3 is 14 amino acids. Between the trimmed V and J ends, which lost 2 bases and 0 bases, there was a span of 5 bases. The CDR3 nucleotides read TGTGCCAGCAGTGAACAGTACTCTGGAAACACCATATATTTT. Translating it yields CASSEQYSGNTIYF.

The chain couples TRBV6-4 to TRBJ2-1; 7 nucleotides align to TRBD1. V lost 5 bases and J lost 3; bases outside the gene matches: 1. Germline assignment: CDR1 MRHNA and CDR2 SNTAGT. This CDR3 contains 13 residues. Here the CDR3 DNA reads TGTGCCAGCAGTCAGGGGGTCTACAATGAGCAGTTCTTC. Protein sequence: CASSQGVYNEQFF.